The 2 T cell receptor beta chains given below trace back to one sample, sequenced in a study of cytomegalovirus exposure and HLA in healthy donors. The assay was immunoSEQ multiplex PCR, and TCRdb's table has in-frame clones only and misses some. The sample has more than 95,000 clones, roughly nine tenths seen once. The sequenced sample consisted of PBMCs. These TCRs come from a woman aged 18 to 35 in good health and CMV-seropositive.

Only one count was recorded for this clone. The V and J genes are TRBV28 and TRBJ1-3, with D unclear. Germline V gene lookup returns CDR1 MDHEN and CDR2 SYDVKM. The CDR3 sequence is 16 residues long. V was pared by 6 bases and J by 0 bases, with 15 bases between. The CDR3 reads CASSAGGAGSGNTIYF. The CDR3 nucleotides are TGTGCCAGCAGCGCGGGTGGAGCGGGCTCTGGAAACACCATATATTTT.

Here the CDR3 DNA reads TGTGCCAGCAGTTTAGCCCGGGGTCAAGAGACCCAGTACTTC. Translated: CASSLARGQETQYF. The rearrangement links TRBV28 to TRBJ2-5, with D possibly TRBD2 on 5 matching bases. The CDR3 is 14 amino acids. V lost 2 bases and J lost 2, with 9 bases in between. The germline CDR1 and CDR2 sequences are MDHEN and SYDVKM.